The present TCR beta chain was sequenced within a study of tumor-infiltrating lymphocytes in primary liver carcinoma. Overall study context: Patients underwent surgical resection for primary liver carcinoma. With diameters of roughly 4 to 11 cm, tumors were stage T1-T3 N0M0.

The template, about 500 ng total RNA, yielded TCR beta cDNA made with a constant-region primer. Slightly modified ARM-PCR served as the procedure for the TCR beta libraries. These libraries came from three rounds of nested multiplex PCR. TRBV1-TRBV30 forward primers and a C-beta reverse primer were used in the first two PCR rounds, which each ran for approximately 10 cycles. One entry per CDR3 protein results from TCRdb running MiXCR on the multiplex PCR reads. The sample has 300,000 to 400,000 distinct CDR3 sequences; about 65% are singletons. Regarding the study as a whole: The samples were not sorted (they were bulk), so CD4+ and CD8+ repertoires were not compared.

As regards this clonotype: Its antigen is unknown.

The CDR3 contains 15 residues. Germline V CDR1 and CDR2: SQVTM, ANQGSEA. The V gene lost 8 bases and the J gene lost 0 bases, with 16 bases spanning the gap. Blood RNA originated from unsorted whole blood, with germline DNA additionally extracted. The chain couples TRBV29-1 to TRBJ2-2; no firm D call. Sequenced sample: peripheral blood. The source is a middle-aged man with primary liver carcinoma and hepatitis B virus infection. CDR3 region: CSPRKMVSNTGELFF. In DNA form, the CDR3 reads TGCAGCCCACGGAAGATGGTATCGAACACCGGGGAGCTGTTTTTT.